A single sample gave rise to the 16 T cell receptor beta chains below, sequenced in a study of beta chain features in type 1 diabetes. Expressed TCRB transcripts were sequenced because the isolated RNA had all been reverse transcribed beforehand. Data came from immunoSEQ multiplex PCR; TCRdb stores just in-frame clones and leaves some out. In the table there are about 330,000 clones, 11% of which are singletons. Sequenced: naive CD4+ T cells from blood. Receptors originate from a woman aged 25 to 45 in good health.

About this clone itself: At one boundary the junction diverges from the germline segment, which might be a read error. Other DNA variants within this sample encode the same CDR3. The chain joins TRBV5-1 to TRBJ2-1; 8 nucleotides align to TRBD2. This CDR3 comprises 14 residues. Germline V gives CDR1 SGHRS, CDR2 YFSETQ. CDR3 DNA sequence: TGCGCCAGCAGCTTTGGCGGGAGGAGGGATGAACAGTTCTTC. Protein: CASSFGGRRDEQFF.

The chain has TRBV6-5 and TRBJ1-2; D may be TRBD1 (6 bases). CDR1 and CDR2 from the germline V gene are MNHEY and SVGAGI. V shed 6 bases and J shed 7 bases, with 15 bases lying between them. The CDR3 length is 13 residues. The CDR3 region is CASREGQISGYTF. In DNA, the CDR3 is TGTGCCAGCAGGGAAGGACAGATTAGTGGCTACACCTTC.

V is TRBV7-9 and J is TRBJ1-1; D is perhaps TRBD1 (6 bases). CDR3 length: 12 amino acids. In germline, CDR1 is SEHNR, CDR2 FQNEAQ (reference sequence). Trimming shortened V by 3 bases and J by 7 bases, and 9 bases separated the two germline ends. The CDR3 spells CASSFETGEAFF. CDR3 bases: TGTGCCAGCAGCTTCGAGACAGGTGAAGCTTTCTTT.

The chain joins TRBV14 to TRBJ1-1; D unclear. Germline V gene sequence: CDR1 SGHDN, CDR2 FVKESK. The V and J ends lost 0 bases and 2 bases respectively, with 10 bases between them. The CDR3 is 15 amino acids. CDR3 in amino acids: CASSQDVPGNTEAFF. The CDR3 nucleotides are TGTGCCAGCAGCCAAGATGTACCGGGTAACACTGAAGCTTTCTTT.

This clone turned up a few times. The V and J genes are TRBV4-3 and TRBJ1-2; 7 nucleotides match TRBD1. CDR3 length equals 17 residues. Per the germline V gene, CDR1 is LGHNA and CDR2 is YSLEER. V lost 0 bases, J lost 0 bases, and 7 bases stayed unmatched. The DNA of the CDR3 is TGCGCCAGCAGCCAAGATTTCCCAGGGGGAGCTAACTATGGCTACACCTTC. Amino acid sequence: CASSQDFPGGANYGYTF.

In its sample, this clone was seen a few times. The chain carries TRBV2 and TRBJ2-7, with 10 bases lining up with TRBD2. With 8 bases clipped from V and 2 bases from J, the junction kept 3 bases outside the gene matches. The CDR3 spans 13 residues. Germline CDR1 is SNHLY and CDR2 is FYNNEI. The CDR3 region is CASRTSGPYEQYF. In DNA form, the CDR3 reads TGTGCCAGCCGGACTAGCGGACCCTACGAGCAGTACTTC.

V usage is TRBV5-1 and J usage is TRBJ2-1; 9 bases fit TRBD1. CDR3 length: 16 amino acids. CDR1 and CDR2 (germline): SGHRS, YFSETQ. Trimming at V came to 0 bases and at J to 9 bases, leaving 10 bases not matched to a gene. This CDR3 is CASSLARGTGLGEQFF. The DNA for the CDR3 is TGCGCCAGCAGCTTGGCGCGTGGGACAGGGCTGGGTGAGCAGTTCTTC.

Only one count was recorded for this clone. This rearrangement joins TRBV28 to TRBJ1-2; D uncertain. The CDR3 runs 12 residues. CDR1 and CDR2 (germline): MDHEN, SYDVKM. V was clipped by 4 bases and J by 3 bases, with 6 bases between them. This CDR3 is CASSSPDYGYTF. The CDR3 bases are TGTGCCAGCAGTTCTCCGGACTATGGCTACACCTTC.

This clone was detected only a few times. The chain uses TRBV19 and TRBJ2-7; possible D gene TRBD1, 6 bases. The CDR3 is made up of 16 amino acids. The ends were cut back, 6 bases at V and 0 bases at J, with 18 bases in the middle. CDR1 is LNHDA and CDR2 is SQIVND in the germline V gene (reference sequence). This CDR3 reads CASRRSWDKSSYEQYF. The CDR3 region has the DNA TGTGCCAGTAGACGAAGTTGGGACAAAAGCTCCTACGAGCAGTACTTC.

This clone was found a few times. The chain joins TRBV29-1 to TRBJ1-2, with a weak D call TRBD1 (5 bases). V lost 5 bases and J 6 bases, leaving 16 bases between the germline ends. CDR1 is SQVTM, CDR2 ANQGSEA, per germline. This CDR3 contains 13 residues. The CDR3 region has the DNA TGCAGCGTTTACGGGGGATTCGATGATGGCTACACCTTC. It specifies CSVYGGFDDGYTF.

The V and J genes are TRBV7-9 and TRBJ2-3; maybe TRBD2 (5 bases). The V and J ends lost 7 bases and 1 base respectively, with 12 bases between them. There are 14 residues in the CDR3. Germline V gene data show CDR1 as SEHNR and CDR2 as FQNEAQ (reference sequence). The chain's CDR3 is CASTLLGGTDTQYF. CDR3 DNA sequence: TGTGCCAGCACCCTACTAGGCGGCACAGATACGCAGTATTTT.

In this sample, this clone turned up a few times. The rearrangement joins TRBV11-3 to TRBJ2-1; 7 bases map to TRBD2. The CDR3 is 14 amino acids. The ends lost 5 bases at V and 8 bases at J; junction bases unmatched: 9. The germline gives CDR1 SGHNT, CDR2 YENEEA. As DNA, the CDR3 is TGTGCCAGCAGCAGAGACGGGGGGTCGGATGAGCAGTTCTTC. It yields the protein CASSRDGGSDEQFF. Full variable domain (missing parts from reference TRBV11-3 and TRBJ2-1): EAGVVQSPRYKIIEKKQPVAFWCNPISGHNTLYWYLQNLGQGPELLIRYENEEAVDDSQLPKDRFSAERLKGVDSTLKIQPAELGDSAVYLCASSRDGGSDEQFFGPGTRLTVL.

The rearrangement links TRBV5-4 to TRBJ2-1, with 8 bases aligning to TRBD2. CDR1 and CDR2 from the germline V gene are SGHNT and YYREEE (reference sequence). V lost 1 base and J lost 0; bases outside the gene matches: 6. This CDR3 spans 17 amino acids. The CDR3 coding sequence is TGTGCCAGCAGCTTGTTGAAAACTAGCGGCTCCTACAATGAGCAGTTCTTC. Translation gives CASSLLKTSGSYNEQFF.

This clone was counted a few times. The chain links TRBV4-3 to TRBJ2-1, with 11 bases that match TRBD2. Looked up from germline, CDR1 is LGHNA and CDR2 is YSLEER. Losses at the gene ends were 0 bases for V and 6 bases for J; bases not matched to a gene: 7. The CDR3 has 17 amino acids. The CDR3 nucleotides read TGCGCCAGCAGCCAAGACCGAACTAGCGGGAGCACCAATGAGCAGTTCTTC. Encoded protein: CASSQDRTSGSTNEQFF.

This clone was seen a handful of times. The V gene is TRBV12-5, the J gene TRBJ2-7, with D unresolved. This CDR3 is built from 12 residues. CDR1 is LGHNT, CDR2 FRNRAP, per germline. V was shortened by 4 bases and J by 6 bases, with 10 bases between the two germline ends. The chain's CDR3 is CASGSRFGEQYF. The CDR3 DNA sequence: TGTGCTAGTGGTTCCCGATTCGGCGAGCAGTACTTC.

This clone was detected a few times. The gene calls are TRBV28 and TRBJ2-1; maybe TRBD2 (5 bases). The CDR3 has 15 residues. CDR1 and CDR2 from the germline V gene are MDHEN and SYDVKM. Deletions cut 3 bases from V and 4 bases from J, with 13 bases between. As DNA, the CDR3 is TGTGCCAGCAGTTTCGCCGGAGCGGCATACAATGAGCAGTTCTTC. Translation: CASSFAGAAYNEQFF.